The entry below describes one T cell receptor beta chain. From germline, CDR1 is MNHEY and CDR2 SVGAGI. The trim removed 8 bases at V and 6 bases at J, leaving 5 bases unmatched. CDR3 length: 14 residues. Measured with immunoSEQ multiplex PCR; TCRdb has only the in-frame clones, and not every one. The table has 110,000 to 150,000 clones, approximately 83% seen once; the top ten hold around 8.6%. This sample was taken from a study of T cell responses to AZD1222 COVID-19 vaccine. Study information: Pooled together were second doses at about 4 or about 12 weeks.

The J gene is TRBJ1-6, the V gene TRBV6-5, with 9 bases that match TRBD1. The specimen comprised peripheral blood, sampled on day 0 of AZD1222 vaccination. This sequence originates from an adult in good health. The CDR3 spells CASRTGESNSPLHF. CDR3 bases: TGTGCCAGCCGGACAGGGGAGTCTAATTCACCCCTCCACTTT.